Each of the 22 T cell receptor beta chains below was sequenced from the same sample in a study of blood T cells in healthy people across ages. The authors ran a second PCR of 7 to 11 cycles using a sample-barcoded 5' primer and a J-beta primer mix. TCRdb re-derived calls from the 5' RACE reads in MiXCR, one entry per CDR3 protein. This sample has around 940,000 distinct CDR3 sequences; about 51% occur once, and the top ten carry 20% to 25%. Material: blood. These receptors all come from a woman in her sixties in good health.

In DNA, the CDR3 is TGCGCCAGCACCCGAAATGTGGGCCCAGAAGAGACCCAGTACTTC. This gives the protein CASTRNVGPEETQYF. The chain combines TRBV5-1 with TRBJ2-5; no reliable D call. The CDR3 runs to 15 residues. The ends were cut back, 6 bases at V and 3 bases at J, with 18 bases in the middle. Germline V gives CDR1 SGHRS, CDR2 YFSETQ. Combining the CDR3 with reference TRBV5-1 and TRBJ2-5 gives the whole variable domain KAGVTQTPRYLIKTRGQQVTLSCSPISGHRSVSWYQQTPGQGLQFLFEYFSETQRNKGNFPGRFSGRQFSNSRSEMNVSTLELGDSALYLCASTRNVGPEETQYFGPGTRLLVL.

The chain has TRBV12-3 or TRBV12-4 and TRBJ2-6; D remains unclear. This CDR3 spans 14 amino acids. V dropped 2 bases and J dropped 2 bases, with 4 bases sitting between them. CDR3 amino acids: CASSLITGANVLTF. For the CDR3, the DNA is TGTGCCAGCAGTTTAATAACTGGGGCCAACGTCCTGACTTTC.

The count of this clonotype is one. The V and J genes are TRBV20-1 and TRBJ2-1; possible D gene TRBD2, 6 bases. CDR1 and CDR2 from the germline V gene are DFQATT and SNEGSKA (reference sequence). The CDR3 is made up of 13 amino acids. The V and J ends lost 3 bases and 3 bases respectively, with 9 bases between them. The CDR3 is CSASTGSYNEQFF. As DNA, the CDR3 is TGCAGTGCTAGTACCGGGAGCTACAATGAGCAGTTCTTC.

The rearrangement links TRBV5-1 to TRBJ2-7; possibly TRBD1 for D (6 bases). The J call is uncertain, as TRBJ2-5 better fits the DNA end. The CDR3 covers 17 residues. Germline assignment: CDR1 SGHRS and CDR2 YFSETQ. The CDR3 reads CASSLGVKGQPVETQYF. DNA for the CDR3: TGCGCCAGCAGCTTGGGGGTCAAAGGACAGCCGGTGGAGACCCAGTACTTC.

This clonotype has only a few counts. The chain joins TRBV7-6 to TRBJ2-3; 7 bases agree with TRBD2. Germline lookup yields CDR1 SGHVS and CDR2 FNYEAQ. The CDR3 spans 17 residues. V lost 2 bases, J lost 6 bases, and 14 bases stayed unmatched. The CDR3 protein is CASSLSFSSGGTDTQYF. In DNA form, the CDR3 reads TGTGCCAGCAGCTTAAGTTTCTCTAGCGGCGGGACTGATACGCAGTATTTT.

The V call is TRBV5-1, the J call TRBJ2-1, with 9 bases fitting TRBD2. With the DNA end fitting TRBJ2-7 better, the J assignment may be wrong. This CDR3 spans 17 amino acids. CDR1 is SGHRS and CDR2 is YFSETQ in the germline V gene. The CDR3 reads CASSLGPSGTTYNEQYF. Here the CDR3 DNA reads TGCGCCAGCAGCTTGGGGCCTAGCGGGACCACCTACAATGAGCAGTACTTC.

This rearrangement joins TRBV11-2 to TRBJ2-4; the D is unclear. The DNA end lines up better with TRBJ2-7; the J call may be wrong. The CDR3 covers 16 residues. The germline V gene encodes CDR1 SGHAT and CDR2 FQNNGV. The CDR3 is CASSLFDHTESYEQYF. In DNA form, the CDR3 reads TGTGCCAGCAGCTTATTTGACCATACGGAATCCTACGAGCAGTACTTC.

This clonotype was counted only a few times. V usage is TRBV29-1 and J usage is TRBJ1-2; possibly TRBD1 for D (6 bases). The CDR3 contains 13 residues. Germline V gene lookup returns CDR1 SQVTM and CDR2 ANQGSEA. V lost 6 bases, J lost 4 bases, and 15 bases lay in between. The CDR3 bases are TGCAGCGTACTAACCGGGACACTCTATGGCTACACCTTC. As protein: CSVLTGTLYGYTF. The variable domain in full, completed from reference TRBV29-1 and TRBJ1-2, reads SAVISQKPSRDICQRGTSLTIQCQVDSQVTMMFWYRQQPGQSLTLIATANQGSEATYESGFVIDKFPISRPNLTFSTLTVSNMSPEDSSIYLCSVLTGTLYGYTFGSGTRLTVV.

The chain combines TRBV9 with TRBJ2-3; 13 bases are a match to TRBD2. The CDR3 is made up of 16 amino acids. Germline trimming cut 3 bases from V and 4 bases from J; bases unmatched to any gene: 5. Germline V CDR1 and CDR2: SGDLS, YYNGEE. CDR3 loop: CASSEGTSGTADTQYF. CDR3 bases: TGTGCCAGCAGCGAGGGGACTAGCGGGACCGCAGATACGCAGTATTTT.

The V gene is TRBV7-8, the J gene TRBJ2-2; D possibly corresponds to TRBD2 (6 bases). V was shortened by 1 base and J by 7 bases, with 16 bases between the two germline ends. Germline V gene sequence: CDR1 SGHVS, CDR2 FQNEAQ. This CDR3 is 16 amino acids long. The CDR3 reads CASSLEFRGFDGELFF. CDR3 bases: TGTGCCAGCAGCTTAGAATTCCGGGGGTTCGACGGGGAGCTGTTTTTT. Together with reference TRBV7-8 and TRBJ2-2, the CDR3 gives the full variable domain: GAGVSQSPRYKVAKRGQDVALRCDPISGHVSLFWYQQALGQGPEFLTYFQNEAQLDKSGLPSDRFFAERPEGSVSTLKIQRTQQEDSAVYLCASSLEFRGFDGELFFGEGSRLTVL.

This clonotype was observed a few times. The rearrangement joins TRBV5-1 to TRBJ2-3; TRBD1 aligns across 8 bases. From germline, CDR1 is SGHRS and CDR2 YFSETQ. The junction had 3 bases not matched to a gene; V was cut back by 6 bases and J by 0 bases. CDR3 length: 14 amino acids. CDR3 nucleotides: TGCGCCAGCAACCAGGGGGCTAGCACAGATACGCAGTATTTT. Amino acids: CASNQGASTDTQYF.

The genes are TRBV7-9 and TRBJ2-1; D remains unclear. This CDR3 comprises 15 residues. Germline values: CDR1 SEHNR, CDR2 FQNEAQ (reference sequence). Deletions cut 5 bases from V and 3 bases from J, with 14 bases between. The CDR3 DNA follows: TGTGCCAGCAGCCTCCCACGGGCAGGCTACAATGAGCAGTTCTTC. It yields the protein CASSLPRAGYNEQFF.

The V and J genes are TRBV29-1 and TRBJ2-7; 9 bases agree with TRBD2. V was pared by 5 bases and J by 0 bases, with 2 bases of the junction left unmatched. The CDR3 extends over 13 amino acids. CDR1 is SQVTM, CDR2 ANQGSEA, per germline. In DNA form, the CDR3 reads TGCAGCGTTCATAGCGGGAGCTCCTACGAGCAGTACTTC. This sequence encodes CSVHSGSSYEQYF.

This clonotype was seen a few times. The CDR3 region has the DNA TGTGCCAGCAGCTCCGGACTGGGCGTTGGAGAGACCCAGTACTTC. Translated: CASSSGLGVGETQYF. This chain uses TRBV7-3 with TRBJ2-5; tentative D call: TRBD2 (5 bases). The CDR3 contains 15 residues. Germline CDR1 reads SGHTA; CDR2 reads FQGTGA. The V gene lost 4 bases and the J gene lost 4 bases, with 16 bases spanning the gap.

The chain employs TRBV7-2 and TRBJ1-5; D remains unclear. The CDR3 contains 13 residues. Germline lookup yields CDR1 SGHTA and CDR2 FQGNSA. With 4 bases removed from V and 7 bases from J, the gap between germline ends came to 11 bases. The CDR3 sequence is CASSYRHDQPQHF. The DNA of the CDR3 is TGTGCCAGCAGCTATCGCCACGACCAGCCCCAGCATTTT. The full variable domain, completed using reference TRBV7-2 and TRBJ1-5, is GAGVSQSPSNKVTEKGKDVELRCDPISGHTALYWYRQSLGQGLEFLIYFQGNSAPDKSGLPSDRFSAERTGGSVSTLTIQRTQQEDSAVYLCASSYRHDQPQHFGDGTRLSIL.

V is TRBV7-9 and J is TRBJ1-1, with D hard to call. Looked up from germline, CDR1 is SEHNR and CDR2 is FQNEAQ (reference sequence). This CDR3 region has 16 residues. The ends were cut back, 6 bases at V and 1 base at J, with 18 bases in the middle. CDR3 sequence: CASRPGAGDGNTEAFF. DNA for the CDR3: TGTGCCAGCAGGCCCGGAGCCGGGGATGGGAACACTGAAGCTTTCTTT.

In DNA form, the CDR3 reads TGTGCCAGCAGTTCCGGGACAGGGTCATGGGAGCAGTACTTC. This translates into CASSSGTGSWEQYF. This sequence joins TRBV7-9 and TRBJ2-7; TRBD1 agrees at 9 bases. With 6 bases clipped from V and 7 bases from J, the junction kept 10 bases outside the gene matches. The V gene's germline CDR1 is SEHNR and CDR2 FQNEAQ (reference sequence). This CDR3 has 14 amino acids.

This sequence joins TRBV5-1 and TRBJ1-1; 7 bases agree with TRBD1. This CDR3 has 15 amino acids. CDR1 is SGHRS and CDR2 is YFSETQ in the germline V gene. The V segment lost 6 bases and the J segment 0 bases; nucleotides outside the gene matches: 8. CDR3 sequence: CASTAGGVMNTEAFF. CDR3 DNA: TGCGCCAGCACTGCAGGGGGTGTCATGAACACTGAAGCTTTCTTT.

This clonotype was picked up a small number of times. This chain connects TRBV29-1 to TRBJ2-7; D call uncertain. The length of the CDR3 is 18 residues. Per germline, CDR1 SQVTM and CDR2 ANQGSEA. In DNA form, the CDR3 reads TGCAGAGAAGCGTTAGTACTTTTTTGGCGTTCGCCGTCCTACGAGCAGTACTTC. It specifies CREALVLFWRSPSYEQYF.

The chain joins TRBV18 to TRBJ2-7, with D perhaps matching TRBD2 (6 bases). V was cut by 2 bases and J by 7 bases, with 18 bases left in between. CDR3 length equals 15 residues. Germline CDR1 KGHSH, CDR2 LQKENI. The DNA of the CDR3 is TGTGCCAGCTCACCAAGCCGGGACTCCTACAATGAGCAGTACTTC. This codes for CASSPSRDSYNEQYF.

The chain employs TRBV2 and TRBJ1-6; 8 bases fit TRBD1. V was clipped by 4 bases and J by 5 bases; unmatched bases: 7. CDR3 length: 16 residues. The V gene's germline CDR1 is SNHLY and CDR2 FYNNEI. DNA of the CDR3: TGTGCCAGCAGTGCAACCGGGACAGGCGATAATTCACCCCTCCACTTT. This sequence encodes CASSATGTGDNSPLHF.

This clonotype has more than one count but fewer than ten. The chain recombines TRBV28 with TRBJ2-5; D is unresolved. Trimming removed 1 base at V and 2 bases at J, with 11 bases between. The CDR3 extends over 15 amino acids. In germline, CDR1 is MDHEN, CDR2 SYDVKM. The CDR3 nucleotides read TGTGCCAGCAGTTTATCAAGAGGATGGCAAGAGACCCAGTACTTC. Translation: CASSLSRGWQETQYF. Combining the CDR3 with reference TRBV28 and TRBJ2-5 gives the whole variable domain DVKVTQSSRYLVKRTGEKVFLECVQDMDHENMFWYRQDPGLGLRLIYFSYDVKMKEKGDIPEGYSVSREKKERFSLILESASTNQTSMYLCASSLSRGWQETQYFGPGTRLLVL.